The rows below give T cell receptor beta chains drawn from one sample of a study of T cells in Graves' hyperthyroidism and ophthalmopathy. TCRdb redid the calling of the multiplex PCR reads with MiXCR, one entry per CDR3 protein. The sample yields about 480,000 distinct CDR3 sequences, over 13% seen once. The material sequenced was blood. These receptors were collected from a woman under 30 with Graves' hyperthyroidism. Each CDR3 is given with its conserved first and last residue. The order of the fields is D gene, V gene, J gene, clone size, CDR3 protein, CDR3 DNA. The D gene is left open where the match is weak. Clone size is given for some rows only: seen once, a few or many times, or a class if the clone is expanded.

d_gene: TRBD1
v_gene: TRBV2
j_gene: TRBJ1-1
abundance: many
CDR3aa: CASSERDRAEAFF
CDR3nt: TGTGCCAGCAGTGAAAGGGACAGGGCGGAAGCTTTCTTT

d_gene: .
v_gene: TRBV19
j_gene: TRBJ1-1
abundance: many
CDR3aa: CASRSGRGGMNTEAFF
CDR3nt: TGTGCCAGCAGGTCGGGAAGGGGAGGCATGAACACTGAAGCTTTCTTT

d_gene: .
v_gene: TRBV12-3/TRBV12-4
j_gene: TRBJ2-5
abundance: many
CDR3aa: CASTPMEVGAQYF
CDR3nt: TGTGCCAGCACCCCCATGGAGGTTGGGGCCCAGTACTTC

d_gene: .
v_gene: TRBV20-1
j_gene: TRBJ1-3
abundance: many
CDR3aa: CSASFRERGNTIYF
CDR3nt: TGCAGTGCTAGTTTCAGGGAACGCGGAAACACCATATATTTT

d_gene: .
v_gene: TRBV6-2/TRBV6-3
j_gene: TRBJ2-7
abundance: many
CDR3aa: CASSYSGGTVTYEQYF
CDR3nt: TGTGCCAGCAGTTACTCTGGAGGGACTGTAACCTACGAGCAGTACTTC

d_gene: .
v_gene: TRBV27
j_gene: TRBJ1-2
abundance: many
CDR3aa: CASSSRGWGYTF
CDR3nt: TGTGCCAGCAGTTCCAGGGGATGGGGCTACACCTTC

d_gene: TRBD2
v_gene: TRBV20-1
j_gene: TRBJ2-2
abundance: few
CDR3aa: CSARKPGLANTGELFF
CDR3nt: TGCAGTGCTAGAAAACCGGGACTAGCGAACACCGGGGAGCTGTTTTTT

d_gene: .
v_gene: TRBV12-3/TRBV12-4
j_gene: TRBJ2-1
abundance: .
CDR3aa: CASSFYKPNEQFF
CDR3nt: TGTGCCAGCAGTTTTTACAAGCCCAATGAGCAGTTCTTC

d_gene: TRBD1
v_gene: TRBV2
j_gene: TRBJ1-5
abundance: many
CDR3aa: CASSGQGAGNQPQHF
CDR3nt: TGTGCCAGCAGTGGACAGGGGGCTGGCAATCAGCCCCAGCATTTT

d_gene: TRBD1
v_gene: TRBV24-1
j_gene: TRBJ1-5
abundance: many
CDR3aa: CATSKTGGANQPQHF
CDR3nt: TGTGCCACCAGCAAAACAGGGGGCGCCAATCAGCCCCAGCATTTT

d_gene: TRBD2
v_gene: TRBV6-5
j_gene: TRBJ2-3
abundance: many
CDR3aa: CASSYAASGRDTDTQYF
CDR3nt: TGTGCCAGCAGTTACGCGGCTAGCGGGAGGGACACAGATACGCAGTATTTT

d_gene: TRBD1
v_gene: TRBV20-1
j_gene: TRBJ2-7
abundance: few
CDR3aa: CSTGENEQYF
CDR3nt: TGCAGTACAGGGGAGAACGAGCAGTACTTC

d_gene: TRBD2
v_gene: TRBV25-1
j_gene: TRBJ2-2
abundance: .
CDR3aa: CASSEGLAGGPTGELFF
CDR3nt: TGTGCCAGCAGTGAGGGACTAGCGGGAGGGCCCACCGGGGAGCTGTTTTTT

d_gene: TRBD2
v_gene: TRBV12-3/TRBV12-4
j_gene: TRBJ2-1
abundance: many
CDR3aa: CASKALAGVNEQFF
CDR3nt: TGTGCCAGCAAGGCACTAGCGGGAGTTAATGAGCAGTTCTTC

d_gene: TRBD2
v_gene: TRBV27
j_gene: TRBJ2-3
abundance: many
CDR3aa: CASSLLAGDSGTDTQYF
CDR3nt: TGTGCCAGCAGTTTACTAGCGGGAGATAGTGGCACAGATACGCAGTATTTT

d_gene: TRBD1
v_gene: TRBV6-1
j_gene: TRBJ2-5
abundance: .
CDR3aa: CASSPVGQGGETQYF
CDR3nt: TGTGCCAGCAGCCCGGTCGGACAGGGGGGAGAGACCCAGTACTTC

d_gene: .
v_gene: TRBV19
j_gene: TRBJ1-1
abundance: few
CDR3aa: CASSIGAGAEAFF
CDR3nt: TGTGCCAGTAGTATAGGAGCGGGCGCGGAAGCTTTCTTT

d_gene: .
v_gene: TRBV7-8
j_gene: TRBJ2-7
abundance: .
CDR3aa: CASSLYTGMVYEQYF
CDR3nt: TGTGCCAGCAGCTTATACACAGGGATGGTCTACGAGCAGTACTTC

d_gene: TRBD2
v_gene: TRBV5-4
j_gene: TRBJ2-1
abundance: .
CDR3aa: CASSIEGLAGDNEQFF
CDR3nt: TGTGCCAGCAGCATTGAAGGACTAGCGGGAGACAATGAGCAGTTCTTC

d_gene: TRBD1
v_gene: TRBV7-9
j_gene: TRBJ2-7
abundance: .
CDR3aa: CASSLQTGGNYEQYF
CDR3nt: TGTGCCAGCAGCCTCCAGACAGGGGGCAACTACGAGCAGTACTTC

d_gene: TRBD1
v_gene: TRBV13
j_gene: TRBJ1-2
abundance: .
CDR3aa: CASSEGTGGLDYGYTF
CDR3nt: TGTGCCAGCAGCGAGGGGACAGGGGGCTTGGACTATGGCTACACCTTC

d_gene: .
v_gene: TRBV12-3/TRBV12-4
j_gene: TRBJ2-1
abundance: .
CDR3aa: CASSSGPPNEQFF
CDR3nt: TGTGCCAGCAGTTCAGGACCTCCCAATGAGCAGTTCTTC

d_gene: TRBD1
v_gene: TRBV13
j_gene: TRBJ1-3
abundance: .
CDR3aa: CASSFPGQGPSGNTIYF
CDR3nt: TGTGCCAGCAGCTTTCCGGGACAGGGACCGTCTGGAAACACCATATATTTT

d_gene: TRBD2
v_gene: TRBV7-9
j_gene: TRBJ2-1
abundance: many
CDR3aa: CASSFQRETTEQFF
CDR3nt: TGTGCCAGCAGCTTCCAGCGGGAGACGACTGAGCAGTTCTTC

d_gene: .
v_gene: TRBV2
j_gene: TRBJ2-1
abundance: many
CDR3aa: CASSRSYNEQFF
CDR3nt: TGTGCCAGCAGTCGAAGTTACAATGAGCAGTTCTTC

d_gene: TRBD1
v_gene: TRBV7-3
j_gene: TRBJ1-1
abundance: .
CDR3aa: CASSLTGGQGFLNTEAFF
CDR3nt: TGTGCCAGCAGCTTAACCGGGGGACAGGGGTTCTTGAACACTGAAGCTTTCTTT

d_gene: .
v_gene: TRBV5-1
j_gene: TRBJ1-2
abundance: many
CDR3aa: CASSLVSGVNYGYTF
CDR3nt: TGCGCCAGCAGCTTGGTGTCCGGGGTCAACTATGGCTACACCTTC

d_gene: .
v_gene: TRBV20-1
j_gene: TRBJ1-1
abundance: many
CDR3aa: CSARYLHTEAFF
CDR3nt: TGCAGTGCTAGATACTTGCACACTGAAGCTTTCTTT

d_gene: .
v_gene: TRBV19
j_gene: TRBJ2-7
abundance: .
CDR3aa: CASSIQGYEQYF
CDR3nt: TGTGCCAGTAGTATACAGGGTTACGAGCAGTACTTC

d_gene: TRBD2
v_gene: TRBV18
j_gene: TRBJ2-7
abundance: many
CDR3aa: CASSREGLYEQYF
CDR3nt: TGTGCCAGCTCACGGGAGGGTCTCTACGAGCAGTACTTC

d_gene: .
v_gene: TRBV29-1
j_gene: TRBJ1-6
abundance: .
CDR3aa: CAVFKGSRYNSPLHF
CDR3nt: TGCGCCGTTTTTAAAGGGTCCCGTTATAATTCACCCCTCCACTTT

d_gene: .
v_gene: TRBV6-5
j_gene: TRBJ1-3
abundance: many
CDR3aa: CASSYAGGARGNTIYF
CDR3nt: TGTGCCAGCAGTTATGCTGGGGGGGCGCGAGGAAACACCATATATTTT

d_gene: .
v_gene: TRBV6-1
j_gene: TRBJ1-1
abundance: many
CDR3aa: CASSPNSENTEAFF
CDR3nt: TGTGCCAGCAGTCCCAATTCAGAGAACACTGAAGCTTTCTTT